What follows are 2 T cell receptor beta chains derived from one specimen sequenced in a study of T cells in Graves' hyperthyroidism and ophthalmopathy (dated by TCRdb to the late 2010s). Library creation used multiplex PCR. Data came from an Illumina HiSeq 2000. The TCR beta CDR3 regions were amplified from RNA transcripts. A first-round RT-PCR of the TCR CDR3 used the HTBI primer set with the Qiagen OneStep RT-PCR kit. TCRdb ran its own pipeline on the public reads, namely fastp trimming at Q25 and MiXCR clone calling, and kept in-frame beta chains. Rows are combined by CDR3 protein, so each entry shows the most common genes and DNA. Across this sample there are some 530,000 distinct CDR3 sequences, with roughly 22% seen only once. The top ten clonotypes cover about 49% of the sample. Sequences were obtained from blood. These receptors were taken from a woman in her seventies with Graves' ophthalmopathy.

This chain uses TRBV12-3 or TRBV12-4 with TRBJ2-7, with 7 positions matching TRBD1. The CDR3 extends over 14 amino acids. V dropped 5 bases and J dropped 6; count of bases not matched to a gene: 10. The CDR3 DNA reads as TGTGCCAGCAGTCCGGGACAGCTGGGGTCCGAGCAGTACTTC. It encodes CASSPGQLGSEQYF.

As concerns this clonotype: This sequence may be a read error, since a much larger clone differs from it by one base. V gene TRBV7-2 combines with J gene TRBJ2-3, with D possibly matching TRBD1 (6 bases). The CDR3 has 15 amino acids. Germline V gene lookup returns CDR1 SGHTA and CDR2 FQGNSA. CDR3 sequence (DNA): TGTGCCAGCAGCTTAGGGCTCAGGGGCACAGGTACGCAGTATTTT. Translation: CASSLGLRGTGTQYF.